The TCR beta chain under discussion was sequenced for a study of shared clonotypes between healthy human individuals. Profiled with immunoSEQ multiplex PCR; TCRdb holds only in-frame clones, not every one. There are about 2 million clones in the sample; 95% occur only once, and more than 0.1% lies in the top ten. The germline gives CDR1 SEHNR, CDR2 FQNEAQ (reference sequence). This CDR3 is built from 15 residues. J lost 4 bases, V lost 5 bases, and 10 bases had no gene match. Within Nashville, Tennessee resided all donors, each a Caucasian adult. The chain links TRBV7-9 to TRBJ2-7, with TRBD1 matching 8 bases. Sample: naive CD4+ T cells sorted from blood. As for subset: CD45RA+ positively selected. The clonotype comes from a man aged 18 to 29 in good health. CDR3 nucleotide sequence: TGTGCCAGCAGCCGGGGCGGACAGGGAGCGTACGAGCAGTACTTC. Translating it yields CASSRGGQGAYEQYF.